The sequence of this T cell receptor (beta chain) was determined in a study of T cell changes during pregnancy in multiple sclerosis. V gave up 7 bases and J gave up 6 bases, with 22 bases separating them. The CDR3 runs to 16 residues. Per germline, CDR1 MDHEN and CDR2 SYDVKM. Measured with immunoSEQ multiplex PCR; TCRdb has only the in-frame clones, and not every one. Of more than 85,000 clones listed, about 94% are singletons. The sample in question was peripheral blood, obtained after pregnancy. This TCR was sampled from a female donor in good health, enrolled as a control in a pregnancy study. This chain connects TRBV28 to TRBJ1-5, with TRBD1 as a possible D gene (6 bases). CDR3 DNA sequence: TGTGCCAGCAAAACACCAAATGCAGGGGCAGTTCAGCCCCAGCATTTT. It encodes CASKTPNAGAVQPQHF.